The clone carrying this TCR beta chain was observed a single time. Its antigen is as yet unknown. The sample is drawn from a study of vaccination and CD4 T cells after COVID-19. Overall study: Participants were vaccinated with two doses, given as either BNT162b2 or mRNA-1273 vaccine.

An Oncomine TCR Beta short-read assay was used to sequence the DNA from cultured CD4+ T cells. TCRdb used MiXCR to reprocess the PCR reads, holding one entry per CDR3 protein. The data hold thousands of distinct CDR3 sequences, with just over 55% observed a single time. Treatment of the sample: roughly ten-day PBMC culture with coronavirus spike peptide pools or control peptides (ViraFEST assay). Scientists separated out CD4+ T cells through negative selection following 10 days in culture. The TCR originated in a human donor who had recovered from COVID-19. The specimen sequenced was CD4+ T cells from blood, cultured in vitro.

CDR3: CASSEGGHRETQYF. The DNA for the CDR3 is TGTGCCAGCAGTGAAGGGGGACACAGAGAGACCCAGTACTTC. The J gene is TRBJ2-5, the V gene TRBV2, with a tentative D call TRBD1 (6 bases). The CDR3 has 14 amino acids. V was cut by 1 base and J by 4 bases, with 10 bases left in between. Germline V gives CDR1 SNHLY, CDR2 FYNNEI.